The sequence of this TCR beta chain was determined in a study of T cell responses to AZD1222 COVID-19 vaccine. Method: immunoSEQ multiplex PCR; TCRdb's copy keeps in-frame clones and lacks some. The sample lists about 110,000 clones, roughly 90% occurring once. Study-wide results and caveats: Repertoires were obtained only post-peak T cell response. Along spike, vaccine-associated CD4 TCRs were found throughout, with dominance at 160-218 and 743-854.

CDR3 length equals 14 residues. Germline-derived CDR1 and CDR2 are MNHEY and SVGAGI. V was shortened by 8 bases and J by 8 bases, with 21 bases between the two germline ends. Points on this clone: Its target is unknown.

Sample: peripheral blood, taken on day 0 of AZD1222 vaccination. The origin of this receptor is an adult in good health. The chain couples TRBV6-5 to TRBJ1-2; D may be TRBD1 (6 bases). The CDR3 region is CASGNTGTTDGYTF. The DNA of the CDR3 is TGTGCCAGCGGTAATACCGGGACAACAGACGGCTACACCTTC.